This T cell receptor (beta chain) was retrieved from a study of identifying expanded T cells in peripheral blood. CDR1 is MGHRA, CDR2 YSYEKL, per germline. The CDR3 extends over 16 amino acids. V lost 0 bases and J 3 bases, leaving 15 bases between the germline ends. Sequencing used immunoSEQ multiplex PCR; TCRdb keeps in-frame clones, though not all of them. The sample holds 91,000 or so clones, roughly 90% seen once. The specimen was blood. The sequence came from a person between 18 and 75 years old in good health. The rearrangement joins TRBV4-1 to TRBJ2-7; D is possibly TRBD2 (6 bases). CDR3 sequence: CASSQDSAGWDYEQYF. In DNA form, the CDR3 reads TGCGCCAGCAGCCAAGATTCGGCGGGGTGGGACTACGAGCAGTACTTC.